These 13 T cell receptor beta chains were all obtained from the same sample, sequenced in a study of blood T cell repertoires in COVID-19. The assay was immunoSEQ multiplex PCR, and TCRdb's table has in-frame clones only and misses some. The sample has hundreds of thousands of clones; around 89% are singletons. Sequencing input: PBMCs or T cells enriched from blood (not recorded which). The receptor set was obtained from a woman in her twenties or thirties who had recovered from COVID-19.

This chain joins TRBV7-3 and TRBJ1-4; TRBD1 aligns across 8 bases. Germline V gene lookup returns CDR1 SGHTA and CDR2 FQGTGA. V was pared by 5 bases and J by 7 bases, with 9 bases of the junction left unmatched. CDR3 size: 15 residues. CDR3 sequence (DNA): TGTGCCAGCAGCCTAGAGCCAGGGGGCACTGAAAAACTGTTTTTT. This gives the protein CASSLEPGGTEKLFF.

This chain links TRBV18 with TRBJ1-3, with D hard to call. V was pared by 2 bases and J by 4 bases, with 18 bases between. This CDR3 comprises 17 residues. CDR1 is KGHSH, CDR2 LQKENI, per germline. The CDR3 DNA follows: TGTGCCAGCTCACCAATAGCCCCTCCAGCGCGGGGAAACACCATATATTTT. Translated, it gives CASSPIAPPARGNTIYF.

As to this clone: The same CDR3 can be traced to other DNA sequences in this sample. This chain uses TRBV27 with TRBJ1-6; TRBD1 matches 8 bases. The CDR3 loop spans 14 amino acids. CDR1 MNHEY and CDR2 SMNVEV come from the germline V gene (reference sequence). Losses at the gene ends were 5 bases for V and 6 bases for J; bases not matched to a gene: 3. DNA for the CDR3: TGTGCCAGCAGTCTAGGACAGGGTAATTCACCCCTCCACTTT. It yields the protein CASSLGQGNSPLHF.

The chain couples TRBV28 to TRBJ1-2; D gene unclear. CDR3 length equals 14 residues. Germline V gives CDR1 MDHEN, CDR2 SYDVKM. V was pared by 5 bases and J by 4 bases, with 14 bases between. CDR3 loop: CASSTLGDSYGYTF. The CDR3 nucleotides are TGTGCCAGCAGTACCCTCGGGGATAGCTATGGCTACACCTTC.

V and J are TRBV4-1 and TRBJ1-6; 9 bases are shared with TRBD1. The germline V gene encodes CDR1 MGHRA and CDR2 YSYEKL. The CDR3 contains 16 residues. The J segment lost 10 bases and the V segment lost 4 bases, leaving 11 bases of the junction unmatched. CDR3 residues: CASSLLGQGNDSPLHF. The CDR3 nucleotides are TGCGCCAGCAGCCTCCTCGGACAGGGGAATGACTCACCCCTCCACTTT.

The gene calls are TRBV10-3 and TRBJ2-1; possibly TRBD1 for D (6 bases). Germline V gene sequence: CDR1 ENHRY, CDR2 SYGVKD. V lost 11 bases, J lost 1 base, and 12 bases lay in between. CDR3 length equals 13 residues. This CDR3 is CASGETSYNEQFF. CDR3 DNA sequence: TGTGCCTCAGGGGAGACATCCTACAATGAGCAGTTCTTC.

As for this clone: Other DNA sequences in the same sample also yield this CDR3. The CDR3 nucleotides read TGTGCCAGCAGTGACAGGGGAGGGTCACCCCTCCACTTT. Amino acid sequence: CASSDRGGSPLHF. The chain combines TRBV27 with TRBJ1-6; TRBD1 matches 8 bases. The CDR3 is 13 residues long. V was pared by 5 bases and J by 10 bases, with 4 bases of the junction left unmatched. Germline assignment: CDR1 MNHEY and CDR2 SMNVEV (reference sequence).

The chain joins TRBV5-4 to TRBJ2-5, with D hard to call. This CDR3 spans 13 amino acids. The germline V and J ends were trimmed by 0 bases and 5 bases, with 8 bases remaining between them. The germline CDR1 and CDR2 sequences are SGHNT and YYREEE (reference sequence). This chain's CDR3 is CASSLGGSETQYF. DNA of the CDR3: TGTGCCAGCAGCTTGGGCGGCTCGGAGACCCAGTACTTC.

The CDR3 nucleotides read TGTGCCAGCAGCTTACAACCGGGACAGGCTTTCGGGGAGCTGTTTTTT. Translated: CASSLQPGQAFGELFF. The V and J genes are TRBV7-3 and TRBJ2-2; TRBD1 matches at 8 bases. With V trimmed by 2 bases and J by 7 bases, 9 bases remained unmatched. CDR3 length: 16 residues. The germline CDR1 and CDR2 sequences are SGHTA and FQGTGA. Complete variable domain (other parts from reference TRBV7-3 and TRBJ2-2): GAGVSQTPSNKVTEKGKYVELRCDPISGHTALYWYRQSLGQGPEFLIYFQGTGAADDSGLPNDRFFAVRPEGSVSTLKIQRTERGDSAVYLCASSLQPGQAFGELFFGEGSRLTVL.

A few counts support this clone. CDR3 sequence: CASSPQGVGNEQFF. The CDR3 nucleotides read TGTGCCAGCAGTCCTCAGGGGGTGGGTAATGAGCAGTTCTTC. This sequence joins TRBV5-4 and TRBJ2-1; 7 nucleotides align to TRBD1. Trimming removed 5 bases from V and 7 bases from J; junction bases left unmatched: 9. Germline assignment: CDR1 SGHNT and CDR2 YYREEE (reference sequence). CDR3 length: 14 residues.

Here the CDR3 DNA reads TGTGCCAGCAGCCAGATGGACAGGGATATGGCTCCTAATGGCTACACCTTC. As protein: CASSQMDRDMAPNGYTF. The gene calls are TRBV3-1 (or the pseudogene TRBV3-2) and TRBJ1-2, with 8 bases matching TRBD1. Germline V gives CDR1 LGHDT, CDR2 YNNKEL (reference sequence). This CDR3 region has 17 residues. V dropped 3 bases and J dropped 6; count of bases not matched to a gene: 15.

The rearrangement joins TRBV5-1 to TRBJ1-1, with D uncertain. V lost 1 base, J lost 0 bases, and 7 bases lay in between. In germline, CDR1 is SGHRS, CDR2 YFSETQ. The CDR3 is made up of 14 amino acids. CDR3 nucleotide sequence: TGCGCCAGCAGCTTGAGAGGTCTGAACACTGAAGCTTTCTTT. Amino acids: CASSLRGLNTEAFF.

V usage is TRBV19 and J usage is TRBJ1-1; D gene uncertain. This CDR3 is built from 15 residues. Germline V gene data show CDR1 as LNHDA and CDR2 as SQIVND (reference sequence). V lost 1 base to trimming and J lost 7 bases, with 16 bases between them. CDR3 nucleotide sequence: TGTGCCAGTAGTATAGGCGTAGCAAGGACTTATGAAGCTTTCTTT. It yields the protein CASSIGVARTYEAFF.